Below are 24 T cell receptor beta chains sequenced from a single sample in a study of regulatory T cells in long-lasting Graves disease. This sample's time point: newly diagnosed GD, antithyroid drugs for less than 3 months. Scientists built the TCR library using RNA that was extracted from PBMCs. The authors built TCR beta libraries using iRepertoire HTBI primers and Arm-PCR of CDR3 regions. TCRdb fed the multiplex PCR reads into MiXCR, producing one record per CDR3 protein. The repertoire holds more than 300,000 distinct CDR3 sequences, approximately 12% seen once, with approximately 20% in the top ten. This same sample was also taken into another study, of T cells in Graves' hyperthyroidism and ophthalmopathy.

The starting material was peripheral blood mononuclear cells (PBMCs), obtained at new diagnosis, from a patient treated with antithyroid drugs. The receptors come from a woman under 30 with Graves disease.

This clonotype was found many times. This chain links TRBV29-1 with TRBJ2-1; tentative D call: TRBD1 (6 bases). CDR3 length: 11 residues. Trimming took 5 bases from V and 9 from J, leaving 11 bases between them. CDR1 and CDR2 from the germline V gene are SQVTM and ANQGSEA. CDR3 amino acids: CSVPTGSEQFF. CDR3 coding DNA: TGCAGCGTTCCTACAGGGTCTGAGCAGTTCTTC.

Regarding this clonotype: Since no conserved phenylalanine or tryptophan closes the CDR3, a read error is the likely cause. The gene calls are TRBV20-1 and TRBJ1-1; 7 bases match TRBD1. The germline gives CDR1 DFQATT, CDR2 SNEGSKA (reference sequence). CDR3 length equals 16 residues. After removal of 1 base from V and 0 bases from J, the junction contained 8 bases not matched to a gene. The CDR3: CSARVGQSRLNTEAFL. CDR3 coding DNA: TGCAGTGCTAGAGTGGGACAGTCACGCTTGAACACTGAAGCTTTCTTG.

This clonotype was picked up many times. V and J are TRBV20-1 and TRBJ2-5; D may be TRBD1 (6 bases). Germline V gene lookup returns CDR1 DFQATT and CDR2 SNEGSKA (reference sequence). The CDR3 totals 14 residues. V dropped 0 bases and J dropped 3 bases, with 11 bases sitting between them. In DNA form, the CDR3 reads TGCAGTGCTAGAGATACAACAGGGAAAGAGACCCAGTACTTC. It is translated as CSARDTTGKETQYF.

This clonotype was observed at least ten times. As DNA, the CDR3 is TGCAGCGTTGTCGCTGAGACCCAGTACTTC. It is translated as CSVVAETQYF. The genes are TRBV29-1 and TRBJ2-5; D remains unclear. This CDR3 comprises 10 residues. Trimming removed 4 bases from V and 5 bases from J, with 5 bases in between. Germline lookup yields CDR1 SQVTM and CDR2 ANQGSEA. Complete variable domain (other parts from reference TRBV29-1 and TRBJ2-5): SAVISQKPSRDICQRGTSLTIQCQVDSQVTMMFWYRQQPGQSLTLIATANQGSEATYESGFVIDKFPISRPNLTFSTLTVSNMSPEDSSIYLCSVVAETQYFGPGTRLLVL.

This clonotype was counted at least ten times. The chain uses TRBV28 and TRBJ2-2; no definite D call. Germline V gene lookup returns CDR1 MDHEN and CDR2 SYDVKM. CDR3 length: 12 residues. Trimming cost V 4 bases and J 4 bases, with 4 bases left between them. CDR3 region: CASSSITGELFF. CDR3 nucleotide sequence: TGTGCCAGCAGTTCCATCACCGGGGAGCTGTTTTTT.

This clonotype was picked up many times. V usage is TRBV6-2 or TRBV6-3 and J usage is TRBJ2-1; TRBD2 matches 13 bases. The CDR3 is 16 residues long. The germline gives CDR1 MNHEY, CDR2 SVGEGT. V trimming: 2 bases; J trimming: 2 bases; junction bases outside the gene matches: 0. DNA of the CDR3: TGTGCCAGCAGTTACGGGACTAGCGGGGCCTACAATGAGCAGTTCTTC. This gives the protein CASSYGTSGAYNEQFF.

The genes are TRBV2 and TRBJ1-1; D is uncertain. This CDR3 spans 15 amino acids. Germline loops: CDR1 SNHLY, CDR2 FYNNEI. V was shortened by 3 bases and J by 1 base, with 12 bases between the two germline ends. The CDR3 DNA reads as TGTGCCAGCAGTGAGGGCAGGCGGGGGAACACTGAAGCTTTCTTT. Translating it yields CASSEGRRGNTEAFF.

The rearrangement links TRBV2 to TRBJ2-3, with 7 nucleotides matching TRBD2. Germline V gene sequence: CDR1 SNHLY, CDR2 FYNNEI. Trimming at V came to 6 bases and at J to 3 bases, leaving 12 bases not matched to a gene. The CDR3 extends over 16 amino acids. CDR3 in DNA: TGTGCCAGCAGCTCCAGAGGCGGGGGATGGACAGATACGCAGTATTTT. It yields the protein CASSSRGGGWTDTQYF.

This clonotype was seen only a few times. This rearrangement joins TRBV4-1 to TRBJ1-6; D unclear. In germline, CDR1 is MGHRA, CDR2 YSYEKL. The CDR3 length is 13 residues. The V end was cut by 4 bases, the J end by 10 bases, with 11 bases between. CDR3 protein: CASSLLRQSPLHF. Written as DNA, the CDR3 is TGCGCCAGCAGCCTCCTACGTCAGTCACCCCTCCACTTT.

This clonotype was counted only a few times. The chain links TRBV19 to TRBJ1-1, with D possibly matching TRBD1 (5 bases). CDR1 and CDR2 (germline): LNHDA, SQIVND (reference sequence). V was trimmed by 3 bases and J by 5 bases, leaving 13 bases between them. This CDR3 contains 14 residues. CDR3 DNA sequence: TGTGCCAGTAGTATTCTGGGACCGAGGACTGAAGCTTTCTTT. This encodes CASSILGPRTEAFF.

This clonotype was counted ten times or more. V usage is TRBV7-3 and J usage is TRBJ2-7; D might be TRBD2 (6 bases). CDR3 length: 15 amino acids. V was cut by 5 bases and J by 2 bases, with 16 bases left in between. Germline V gives CDR1 SGHTA, CDR2 FQGTGA. In DNA, the CDR3 is TGTGCCAGCAGCGTGGGCCCCGGGAGCGCCTACGAGCAGTACTTC. It encodes CASSVGPGSAYEQYF. Together with reference TRBV7-3 and TRBJ2-7, the CDR3 gives the full variable domain: GAGVSQTPSNKVTEKGKYVELRCDPISGHTALYWYRQSLGQGPEFLIYFQGTGAADDSGLPNDRFFAVRPEGSVSTLKIQRTERGDSAVYLCASSVGPGSAYEQYFGPGTRLTVT.

For this clonotype: A much larger clone lies a single base off, so this may be a read error. This rearrangement joins TRBV7-6 to TRBJ2-7, with 8 bases matching TRBD1. V lost 8 bases, J lost 0 bases, and 6 bases stayed unmatched. The length of the CDR3 is 14 residues. Germline lookup yields CDR1 SGHVS and CDR2 FNYEAQ. The CDR3: CASVPDRGSYEQYV. Written as DNA, the CDR3 is TGTGCCAGCGTCCCAGACAGGGGCTCCTACGAGCAGTACGTC.

The table lists this clonotype with many counts. This chain connects TRBV11-1 to TRBJ2-1; the match to TRBD2 covers 12 bases. V was pared by 0 bases and J by 7 bases, with 10 bases of the junction left unmatched. Germline lookup yields CDR1 SGHAT and CDR2 FQDESV (reference sequence). The CDR3 loop spans 18 amino acids. The CDR3 is CASSLASLASGGGNEQFF. The CDR3 bases are TGTGCCAGCAGCTTAGCGTCCCTGGCTAGCGGGGGGGGGAATGAGCAGTTCTTC. Drawing the rest from reference TRBV11-1 and TRBJ2-1, the complete variable domain is EAEVAQSPRYKITEKSQAVAFWCDPISGHATLYWYRQILGQGPELLVQFQDESVVDDSQLPKDRFSAERLKGVDSTLKIQPAELGDSAMYLCASSLASLASGGGNEQFFGPGTRLTVL.

This clonotype was detected only a few times. Compared with germline, one end of the junction differs, possibly owing to a read error. V and J are TRBV20-1 and TRBJ1-2, with D unclear. In germline, CDR1 is DFQATT, CDR2 SNEGSKA (reference sequence). The CDR3 is made up of 12 amino acids. The CDR3 is CSARELNHGYTF. In DNA, the CDR3 is TGCAGTGCTAGAGAACTTAACCATGGCTACACCTTC.

The table lists this clonotype with many counts. The chain has TRBV7-2 and TRBJ2-1, with TRBD2 matching over 13 bases. The germline gives CDR1 SGHTA, CDR2 FQGNSA. The CDR3 contains 20 residues. With 3 bases clipped from V and 2 bases from J, the junction kept 13 bases outside the gene matches. The CDR3 nucleotides read TGTGCCAGCAGCTTCAGAGAGAAGACTAGCGGGAGGCCCACCTACAATGAGCAGTTCTTC. Translating it yields CASSFREKTSGRPTYNEQFF. Together with reference TRBV7-2 and TRBJ2-1, the CDR3 gives the full variable domain: GAGVSQSPSNKVTEKGKDVELRCDPISGHTALYWYRQSLGQGLEFLIYFQGNSAPDKSGLPSDRFSAERTGGSVSTLTIQRTQQEDSAVYLCASSFREKTSGRPTYNEQFFGPGTRLTVL.

This clonotype was observed many times. V gene TRBV6-1 combines with J gene TRBJ1-2; no clear D gene. V gave up 7 bases and J gave up 6 bases, with 18 bases separating them. Per the germline V gene, CDR1 is MNHNS and CDR2 is SASEGT. The CDR3 sequence is 14 residues long. CDR3 loop: CASTRRVDPHGYTF. For the CDR3, the DNA is TGTGCCAGCACTCGAAGGGTTGACCCCCATGGCTACACCTTC.

This clonotype has a count of ten or more. The chain employs TRBV6-2 or TRBV6-3 and TRBJ1-1; D is uncertain. The CDR3 is 14 residues long. Germline V gene sequence: CDR1 MNHEY, CDR2 SVGEGT. Trimming shortened V by 4 bases and J by 0 bases, and 9 bases separated the two germline ends. CDR3 protein: CASSSLIVNTEAFF. The CDR3 DNA follows: TGTGCCAGCAGTTCCCTGATAGTGAACACTGAAGCTTTCTTT.

This chain links TRBV19 with TRBJ2-2; D uncertain. The CDR3 loop spans 15 amino acids. Trimming pared 3 bases from V and 0 bases from J, leaving 8 bases between. Germline V lookup: CDR1 LNHDA, CDR2 SQIVND (reference sequence). The CDR3 protein is CASSMIYSNTGELFF. CDR3 DNA sequence: TGTGCCAGTAGTATGATATATTCGAACACCGGGGAGCTGTTTTTT.

V gene TRBV5-1 combines with J gene TRBJ1-1, with a weak D call TRBD1 (6 bases). The germline V gene encodes CDR1 SGHRS and CDR2 YFSETQ. The CDR3 consists of 13 residues. The V gene lost 7 bases and the J gene lost 4 bases, with 14 bases spanning the gap. Here the CDR3 reads CASGGDNPTEAFF. The CDR3 DNA reads as TGCGCCAGCGGGGGGGACAATCCCACTGAAGCTTTCTTT.

This clonotype showed up many times. The V call is TRBV20-1, the J call TRBJ1-2; D is unclear. V was trimmed by 3 bases and J by 2 bases, leaving 16 bases between them. Germline values: CDR1 DFQATT, CDR2 SNEGSKA (reference sequence). The CDR3 totals 15 residues. The CDR3 DNA reads TGCAGTGCTAGGGGCGTTGGCGCGCCGAACTATGGCTACACCTTC. It encodes CSARGVGAPNYGYTF.

This clonotype has ten or more counts. The chain couples TRBV7-6 to TRBJ1-3; possibly TRBD1 for D (5 bases). With 3 bases removed from V and 0 bases from J, the gap between germline ends came to 12 bases. Germline CDR1 is SGHVS and CDR2 is FNYEAQ. The CDR3 sequence is 16 residues long. The CDR3 loop reads CASSLSRASSGNTIYF. CDR3 coding DNA: TGTGCCAGCAGCTTGTCCAGGGCGAGCTCTGGAAACACCATATATTTT.

The rearrangement uses TRBV4-3 and TRBJ1-2; tentatively, D is TRBD1 (6 bases). The CDR3 extends over 17 amino acids. Trimming cost V 3 bases and J 1 base, with 18 bases left between them. Per germline, CDR1 LGHNA and CDR2 YSLEER. CDR3 nucleotides: TGCGCCAGCAGCCACGGTTTCGGTCAGGGGAATAACTATGGCTACACCTTC. It specifies CASSHGFGQGNNYGYTF.

The sample holds many counts of this clonotype. Here the CDR3 reads CASSLDLLDEQYF. In DNA, the CDR3 is TGTGCCAGCAGCTTAGACTTACTGGACGAGCAGTACTTC. The gene calls are TRBV7-2 and TRBJ2-7; D ambiguous. The germline CDR1 and CDR2 sequences are SGHTA and FQGNSA. This CDR3 region has 13 residues. Trimming shortened V by 1 base and J by 5 bases, and 9 bases separated the two germline ends.

Remarks on this clonotype: One end of the junction fails to match germline, which may point to a read error. The gene calls are TRBV30 and TRBJ2-7; D unclear. The germline V gene encodes CDR1 GTSNPN and CDR2 SVGIG (reference sequence). There are 12 residues in the CDR3. The CDR3 here is CAWSVLGPRVNF. In DNA, the CDR3 is TGTGCCTGGAGTGTACTTGGGCCCCGAGTTAACTTC.